This T cell receptor (beta chain) comes out of a study of cytomegalovirus exposure and HLA in healthy donors (dated by TCRdb to about 2017). As for the study more broadly: An earlier analysis of several hundred of the donors reported more than 250 Gb of sequence data and some 120 million unique TCR beta sequences from roughly 180 million T cells. Roughly 300 gigabases of sequencing data and around 80 million unique TCR sequences made up an early release that covered 640 HLA-typed donors. Of the 300 to 500 genotyped donors, 65% to 90% were placed in the genetic ancestry cluster associated with self-reported Caucasian donors. The study was designed to test whether signatures of past pathogen exposure could be identified by cataloging public T cell receptors. The T cell repertoires of 666 subjects were profiled by immunosequencing and related to cytomegalovirus serostatus. Along with the approximately 700-subject first cohort, a separate validation cohort of around 120 different subjects was used. High-throughput TCR immunosequencing, statistical association of individual TCRs with disease status, and machine learning were combined to predict cytomegalovirus infection status. To study patterns of TCR occurrence, a later analysis re-analyzed previously published TCR beta repertoires from 666 donors and added high-resolution HLA genotyping. In the later analysis, no new phenotypic data were used to find candidate immune exposures; instead, reliance was placed on TCR beta sequences and their occurrence across donors. To decide whether each TCR beta V gene segment behaved as functional or pseudogenic, an earlier analysis of some 540 of the donors relied on high-throughput TCR beta sequencing. Donor age, sex, ethnicity and CMV serostatus were compiled together with the repertoire data. In a later genetic analysis, genome-wide SNP genotypes for about 55% of the 666 donors were used, and that subset was treated as a discovery cohort. All discovery cohort repertoires had been generated using a single sequencing platform. Class I and class II HLA loci were covered by the typing at four-digit resolution. The number of typed donors differed by locus: about 620-640 for A, B, C, DRB1 and DQB1; approximately 520 for DQA1; about 600 for DPA1; and around 470 for DPB1. Because of strong linkage in the cohort, a few DR-DQ haplotypes were treated as single units for association and clustering. Among 300 to 450 genotyped donors of the cohort, an average of about 240,000 unique TCR beta nucleotide sequences were sequenced per donor, around 18% of them non-productive.

The library was prepared using the immunoSEQ multiplex PCR assay. For the multiplex PCR, a mixture combining 60 forward primers for TCR Vbeta segments and 13 reverse primers for TCR Jbeta segments was used. Amplification of the CDR3 region of rearranged TCR beta genes was performed with a multiplex PCR assay on genomic DNA. On the Illumina HiSeq System, the amplified TCR beta libraries were sequenced as 87-base-pair reads. The authors' analysis ran thus. Across the 500 to 750 repertoires, a later analysis counted approximately 75 million unique TCR beta chains, around 11 million of which were shared by at least two donors. Raw reads were error-corrected and collapsed into unique sequences with a nearest-neighbor algorithm that merged closely related sequences to remove PCR and sequencing errors. Alignment of CDR3 sequences to IMGT reference sequences was used to assign V, D and J gene segments. Each retained sequence needed at least a six-nucleotide match to both a V gene segment and a J gene segment. Rearrangements were called productive when the CDR3 lacked stop codons and stayed in frame with V and J; all others were non-productive. CDR3 was defined according to IMGT convention as the region running from the second conserved V-encoded cysteine to the conserved J-encoded phenylalanine. In an earlier analysis of 550 to 650 of the donors, sequences lacking an unambiguous match to a single V gene segment were excluded. In an earlier analysis of a few hundred of the donors, V segments were called functional above 56.7% productive rearrangements and were called segregating when the between-donor standard deviation exceeded 5%. A statistical classification framework was built for diagnosing cytomegalovirus status from the catalog of TCR beta chain sequences. V and J gene assignment, in a later analysis, came from comparing TCR nucleotide sequences with IMGT/GENE-DB human TR gene sequences. A later analysis assigned CDR3 sequences and most-parsimonious VDJ recombination scenarios with the TCRdist pipeline. In a later analysis, every TCR beta chain was defined by the combination of its CDR3 amino acid sequence and its V-gene family, and reads without a unique V-gene family were dropped. In a later analysis, 500 to 650 highly shared, low-generation-probability nucleotide sequences were removed to address suspected cross-contamination and a sequencing artifact. In a later analysis, a clonal expansion index for each public chain was calculated from normalized within-repertoire ranks of inferred template counts. In a later analysis, generation probabilities were computed with a VDJ recombination model fitted to out-of-frame rearrangements, and the resulting probabilities were checked against IGoR. A later analysis scored TCR-TCR, TCR-HLA and TCR-CMV co-occurrence with hypergeometric tests, applying a repertoire-size bias correction to TCR pairs. To estimate false discovery rates, a later analysis permuted the HLA or CMV assignments 20 times. In a later analysis, co-occurring TCRs were grouped using DBSCAN, with TCRdist sequence similarity added in when clustering inside HLA-allele-positive subsets. Repertoires with fewer than 30,000 or more than 120,000 public chains were left out of co-occurrence clustering, as were five repertoires with anomalous nucleotide sharing. TCRdb's version of the immuneACCESS table is confined to in-frame rearrangements and falls short of the full clone set. An unresolved V gene accounts for under half of the shortfall where checked; the remainder is of unknown origin. V and J calls plus clone size are reproduced from that table; the DNA served to infer D and trimming. The sample table contains some 100,000 clones; only one count was recorded for roughly 82% of them. Together, the top ten hold 1.2% of the sample.

With respect to this clone: Its antigen is currently not known. The junction differs from germline at one of its ends, possibly a read error.

In total, around 600 healthy bone marrow donors made up the cohort. At the time of sampling, all cohort members were nominally healthy, though unrecorded immune exposures were likely present. The donor tested CMV seronegative and was one of the 352 seronegative cohort members. Each donor provided a peripheral blood sample, and peripheral blood mononuclear cells were used for TCR beta sequencing. The Qiagen DNeasy Blood Extraction Kit was used to extract genomic DNA from the blood cell samples. What the research found in general, with its limitations: Several of the top co-occurrence clusters appeared to be linked to parvovirus B19, influenza, CMV and Epstein-Barr virus, according to a later analysis. In both the original and validation cohorts, the classifier was reported to diagnose cytomegalovirus status with high specificity and sensitivity. In a later analysis, HLA-associated TCR beta chains showed more clonal expansion and lower generation probabilities than non-associated chains that were equally common. Strong co-occurrence of HLA alleles, especially DR and DQ, made assigning TCR associations to individual alleles difficult. The 87-base-pair reads could not distinguish some IMGT-functional V segments, including TRBV6-2 and TRBV6-3, so those segments were excluded. In vitro tests confirmed that a few of the cytomegalovirus-associated TCR beta chains recognize cytomegalovirus antigens. A further reported finding was that TCR beta sequences accurately predicted the HLA-A and HLA-B alleles for most subjects in the first cohort. While some public TCRs were present in many individuals, most TCR sequences turned up only very rarely across donors. In a later analysis, most CMV-associated TCR beta chains were found to appear HLA-restricted, with HLA associations seemingly driven largely by CMV exposure. Correlated functional status among segregating V segments might reflect linkage disequilibrium, but an unknown experimental factor could not be ruled out. Because counts were too low, seventeen rarely observed V segments, including chromosome 9 orphons, were left out of the earlier analysis of 587 of the donors. V-gene and J-gene trimming of TCR beta chains was associated with a missense DCLRE1C variant in a later genetic analysis, and the association was replicated in an independent cohort. Roughly uniform sequencing depth across donors was assumed in presence/absence analyses, although this assumption may not hold. It was suggested by the authors that the approach could potentially be generalized to other disease states and immunological phenotypes. CMV serostatus was the only immune exposure information available for the cohort. Because HLA typing was unavailable for some donors at each locus, only the typed subset was used in association tests. In this cohort, only TCR beta chains were sequenced, and detectable features were limited by the absence of alpha or paired-chain data. A cluster of highly shared sequence variants was judged likely to be a technical artifact of the sequencing pipeline. In a later genetic analysis, fewer N-insertions in productive TCRs were reported among donors in an Asian-associated ancestry cluster than the 666-donor mean. The study listed 150 to 200 TCR beta chains as associated with cytomegalovirus. In an earlier analysis of several hundred of the donors, most TCR beta V segments were observed in productive rearrangements about 87% or about 30% of the time, broadly matching IMGT annotations. In a later analysis, TCR association rates were found to vary across HLA loci, with the most associated TCRs seen for DRB1 alleles and the fewest for HLA-C alleles. At a false discovery rate of 0.05, a later analysis linked under 20,000 TCR beta sequences to specific HLA alleles.

The germline V gene (reference sequence) specifies PRHDT as CDR1 and FYEKMQ as CDR2. The CDR3 contains 17 residues, cysteine and phenylalanine counted. Just the 51-base CDR3 DNA is kept, in frame starting at base 1. This TCR was recovered from a woman in her late teens or twenties in good health and CMV-seronegative. The chain uses TRBV13 and TRBJ1-3; the D gene is perhaps TRBD1, on 6 matching bases. The specimen was PBMCs. The nucleotide sequence is TGTGCCAGCAGCTCAACAGGGACCCTTGGCTCTAGAAACACCATATATTTT. This is translated as CASSSTGTLGSRNTIYF.